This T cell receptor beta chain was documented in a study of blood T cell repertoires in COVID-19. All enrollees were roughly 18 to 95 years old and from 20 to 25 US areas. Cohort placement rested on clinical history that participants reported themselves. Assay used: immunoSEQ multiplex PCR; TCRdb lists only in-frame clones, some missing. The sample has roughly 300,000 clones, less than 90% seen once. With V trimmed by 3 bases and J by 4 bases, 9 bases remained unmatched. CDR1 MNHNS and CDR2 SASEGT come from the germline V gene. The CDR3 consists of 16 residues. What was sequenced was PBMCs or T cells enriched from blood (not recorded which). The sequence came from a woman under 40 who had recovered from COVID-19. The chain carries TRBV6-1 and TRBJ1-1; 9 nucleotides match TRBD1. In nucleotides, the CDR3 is TGTGCCAGCAGTGAGCAGACAGGGGGAGGATCCACTGAAGCTTTCTTT. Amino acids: CASSEQTGGGSTEAFF.